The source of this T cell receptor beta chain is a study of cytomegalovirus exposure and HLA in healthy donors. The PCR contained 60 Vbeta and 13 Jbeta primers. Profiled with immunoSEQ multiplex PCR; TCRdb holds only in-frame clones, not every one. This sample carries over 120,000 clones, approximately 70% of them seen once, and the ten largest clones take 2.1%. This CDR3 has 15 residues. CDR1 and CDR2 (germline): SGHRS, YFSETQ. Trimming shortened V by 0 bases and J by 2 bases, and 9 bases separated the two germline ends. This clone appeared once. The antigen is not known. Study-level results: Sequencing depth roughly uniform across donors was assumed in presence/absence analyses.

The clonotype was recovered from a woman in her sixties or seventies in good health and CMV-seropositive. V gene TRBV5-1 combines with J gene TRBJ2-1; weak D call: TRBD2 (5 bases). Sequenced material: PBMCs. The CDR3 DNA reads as TGCGCCAGCAGCTTGGACGGGAATCCCTACAATGAGCAGTTCTTC. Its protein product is CASSLDGNPYNEQFF. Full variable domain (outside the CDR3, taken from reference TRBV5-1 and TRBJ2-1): KAGVTQTPRYLIKTRGQQVTLSCSPISGHRSVSWYQQTPGQGLQFLFEYFSETQRNKGNFPGRFSGRQFSNSRSEMNVSTLELGDSALYLCASSLDGNPYNEQFFGPGTRLTVL.